What follows describes a single T cell receptor (beta chain). The germline V gene encodes CDR1 SGHVS and CDR2 FQNEAQ. The V end was cut by 5 bases, the J end by 13 bases, with 17 bases between. The CDR3 consists of 12 residues. Unique molecular identifiers tagged the TCRbeta library. TCRdb ran MiXCR on the PCR reads and lists one entry per CDR3 protein. The table lists hundreds of thousands of distinct CDR3 sequences, 16% of them singletons. This sample is part of a study of T-cell reconstitution after alpha-beta-depleted transplantation in children. Material: PBMCs from the stem cell graft donor, obtained from the stem cell graft. The chain joins TRBV7-8 to TRBJ2-5; D not certain. This receptor was taken from a human donor who donated a stem cell graft to a child with acute myeloid leukemia. The CDR3, as DNA: TGTGCCAGCAGCCCCGCCCCCGAGACTCCGTACTTC. Amino acid sequence: CASSPAPETPYF.